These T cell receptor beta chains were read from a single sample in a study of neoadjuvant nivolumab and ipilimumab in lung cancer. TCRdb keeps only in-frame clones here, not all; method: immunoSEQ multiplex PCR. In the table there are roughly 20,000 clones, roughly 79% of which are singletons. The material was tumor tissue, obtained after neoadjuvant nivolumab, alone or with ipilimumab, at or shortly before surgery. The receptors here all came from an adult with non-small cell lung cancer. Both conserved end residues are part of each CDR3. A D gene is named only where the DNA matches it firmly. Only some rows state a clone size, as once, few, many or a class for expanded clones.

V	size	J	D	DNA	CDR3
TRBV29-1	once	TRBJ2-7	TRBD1	TGCAGCGTCCGACAGGGGACCTACGAGCAGTACTTC	CSVRQGTYEQYF
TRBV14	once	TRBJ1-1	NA	TGTGCCAGCAGCCAAGAGCACAGGACGAACACTGAAGCTTTCTTT	CASSQEHRTNTEAFF
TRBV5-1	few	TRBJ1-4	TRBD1	TGCGCCAGCAGCGGGGACAGCCTTGAAAAACTGTTTTTT	CASSGDSLEKLFF
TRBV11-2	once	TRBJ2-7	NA	TGTGCCAGCAGGAAGGGGCTAGCGACAGTATACGAGCAGTACTTC	CASRKGLATVYEQYF
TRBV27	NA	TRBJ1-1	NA	TGTGCCAGCAGTAACTCAGACGGGAACACTGAAGCTTTCTTT	CASSNSDGNTEAFF
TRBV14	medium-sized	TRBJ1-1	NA	TGTGCCAGCAAGTCGACGGGGAACACTGAAGCTTTCTTT	CASKSTGNTEAFF
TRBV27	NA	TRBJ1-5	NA	TGTGCCAGCAGTTTAACAGGGCGTCAGCCCCAGCATTTT	CASSLTGRQPQHF
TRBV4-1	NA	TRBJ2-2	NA	TGCGCCAGCAGGCGGACAGAAGACACCGGGGAGCTGTTTTTT	CASRRTEDTGELFF
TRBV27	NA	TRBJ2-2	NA	TGTGCCAGCTTTCCGGGACCAGGGTCGAACACCGGGGAGCTGTTTTTT	CASFPGPGSNTGELFF
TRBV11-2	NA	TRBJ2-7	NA	TGTGCCAGCTCCCACGGCACGAGCTACGAGCAGTACTTC	CASSHGTSYEQYF
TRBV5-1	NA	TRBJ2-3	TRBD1	TGCGCCAGCAGCCTAGGACAGGTTTTCACAGATACGCAGTATTTT	CASSLGQVFTDTQYF
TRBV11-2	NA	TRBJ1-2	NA	TGTGCCAGCAGCCCTTTCCTTGGGGGCTACACCTTC	CASSPFLGGYTF
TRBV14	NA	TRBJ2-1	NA	TGTGCCAGCAGCCAAGTTGCGACTTCCTACAATGAGCAGTTCTTC	CASSQVATSYNEQFF
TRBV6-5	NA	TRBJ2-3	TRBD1	TGTGCCAGCAGTTACTCAGGGGGCGGGACAGATACGCAGTATTTT	CASSYSGGGTDTQYF
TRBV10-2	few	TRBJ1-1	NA	TGCGCCAGCAGTGGTCTAGTCCCCTTGACTGAAGCTTTCTTT	CASSGLVPLTEAFF
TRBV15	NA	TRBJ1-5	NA	TGTGCCACCAGCATAGGTTTCAGCAATCAGCCCCAGCATTTT	CATSIGFSNQPQHF
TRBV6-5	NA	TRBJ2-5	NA	TGTGCCAGCAGTTACGAGGCTACCTCCGGGACCCAGTACTTC	CASSYEATSGTQYF
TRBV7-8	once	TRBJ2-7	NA	TGTGCCAGCAGCACCACGCGGGACGAGCAGTACTTC	CASSTTRDEQYF
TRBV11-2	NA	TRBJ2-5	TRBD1	TGTGCCAGCAGCTTCCGGGGACAGAAAGAGACCCAGTACTTC	CASSFRGQKETQYF
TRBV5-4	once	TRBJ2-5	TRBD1	TGTGCCAGCAGCCAAGACCTCCGGGACAGGGGGCAACAAGAGACCCAGTACTTC	CASSQDLRDRGQQETQYF
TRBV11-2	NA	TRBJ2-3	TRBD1	TGTGCCAGCAACCAACCGAGACAGGGGAAGGACGGAGTAACAGATACGCAGTATTTT	CASNQPRQGKDGVTDTQYF
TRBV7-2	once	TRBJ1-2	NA	TGTGCCAGCAGTCTTACAGGGTCGAATGGCTACACCTTC	CASSLTGSNGYTF
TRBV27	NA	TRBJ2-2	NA	TGTGCCAGCAGTTTATACCCCAACCCCGGGGAGCTGTTTTTT	CASSLYPNPGELFF
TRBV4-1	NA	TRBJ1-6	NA	TGCGCCAGCAGCCAAGATAGGGGTTCACCCCTCCACTTT	CASSQDRGSPLHF
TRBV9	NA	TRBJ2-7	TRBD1	TGTGCCAGCAGCGGGACGGGACAGGGCTACGAGCAGTACTTC	CASSGTGQGYEQYF
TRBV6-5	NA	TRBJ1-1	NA	TGTGCCAGCAGTTACGGTACAGGGAGAACTGAAGCTTTCTTT	CASSYGTGRTEAFF
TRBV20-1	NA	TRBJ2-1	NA	TGCAGTGCTAGACTAAACGCTCAGCAGTTCTTC	CSARLNAQQFF
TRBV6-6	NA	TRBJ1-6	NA	TGTGCCAGCAGGGGCCAGGATAATTCACCCCTCCACTTT	CASRGQDNSPLHF
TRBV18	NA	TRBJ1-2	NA	TGTGCCAGCTCACCAAACAGTAATAACTATGGCTACACCTTC	CASSPNSNNYGYTF
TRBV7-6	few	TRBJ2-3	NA	TGTGCCAGCAGCCCCCGGGATGGGCGTAGTAGCACAGATACGCAGTATTTT	CASSPRDGRSSTDTQYF
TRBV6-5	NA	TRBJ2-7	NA	TGTGCCAGCAGTTACACCCTTGGAGGGAGCTACGAGCAGTACTTC	CASSYTLGGSYEQYF
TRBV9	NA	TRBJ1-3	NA	TGTGCCAGCAGCGTCGGGGGAACTGGAAACACCATATATTTT	CASSVGGTGNTIYF
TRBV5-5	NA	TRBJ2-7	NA	TGTGCCAGCAGCTTGGCGGACGAGCAGTACTTC	CASSLADEQYF
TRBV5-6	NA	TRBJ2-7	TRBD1	TGTGCCAGCAGCCCTACCGGGACAGGGACTTACGAGCAGTACTTC	CASSPTGTGTYEQYF
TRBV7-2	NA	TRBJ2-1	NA	TGTGCCAGCAGCCCAACTTGGGGCGCCTACAATGAGCAGTTCTTC	CASSPTWGAYNEQFF
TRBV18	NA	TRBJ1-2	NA	TGTGCCAGCTCACCACCAGACAGGCCGCGCTCCTTC	CASSPPDRPRSF
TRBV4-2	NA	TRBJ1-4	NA	TGTGCCAGCAGCCCGTCTCCGGGGGGAGGAACTAATGAAAAACTGTTTTTT	CASSPSPGGGTNEKLFF
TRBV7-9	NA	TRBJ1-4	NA	TGTGCCAGCAGCTTAGAAGGGGGAAATAATGAAAAACTGTTTTTT	CASSLEGGNNEKLFF
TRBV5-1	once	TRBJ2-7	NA	TGCGCCAGCAGCTTGGAAGGACAAAACGAGCAGTACTTC	CASSLEGQNEQYF
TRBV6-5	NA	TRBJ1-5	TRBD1	TGTGCCAGCAGAAGGGACAGGGTCAGTCAGCCCCAGCATTTT	CASRRDRVSQPQHF
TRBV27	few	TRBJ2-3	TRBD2	TGTGCCAGCAGTTCCCCAACTAGCGGGGGGGCAGATACGCAGTATTTT	CASSSPTSGGADTQYF
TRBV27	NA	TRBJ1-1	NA	TGTGCCAGCAGTTTATCGGGCAGGGGCGGCACTGAAGCTTTCTTT	CASSLSGRGGTEAFF
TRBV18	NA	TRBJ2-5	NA	TGTGCCAGCTCACCACGGGGAGTGGAGACCCAGTACTTC	CASSPRGVETQYF
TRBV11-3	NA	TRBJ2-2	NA	TGTGCCAGCAGCAAACAGGGAAGCACCGGGGAGCTGTTTTTT	CASSKQGSTGELFF
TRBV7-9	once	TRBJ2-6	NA	TGTGCCAGCAGCTTGGGCTCTGGGGCCAACGTCCTGACTTTC	CASSLGSGANVLTF
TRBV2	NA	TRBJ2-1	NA	TGTGCCAGGATCCCCCCGGGCAGATACAATGAGCAGTTCTTC	CARIPPGRYNEQFF
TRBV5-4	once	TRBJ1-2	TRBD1	TGTGCCAGCAGCAGCCTCAGGGGGCAGGAAGGCTATGGCTACACCTTC	CASSSLRGQEGYGYTF
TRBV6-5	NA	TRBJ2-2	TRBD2	TGTGCCAGCAGTTCCGTACTCGCGGGGGACCGCGGGGAGCTGTTTTTT	CASSSVLAGDRGELFF
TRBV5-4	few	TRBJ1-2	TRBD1	TGTGCCAGCAGCCCGAGGACAGGGGGCTATGGCTACACCTTC	CASSPRTGGYGYTF
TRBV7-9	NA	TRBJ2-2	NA	TGTGCCACCGTTGCGAACACCGGGGAGCTGTTTTTT	CATVANTGELFF
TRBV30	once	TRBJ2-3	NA	TGTGCCTGGAGTTTAAACGGGCCAGATGGGCAGTATTTT	CAWSLNGPDGQYF
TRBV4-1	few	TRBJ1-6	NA	TGCGCCAGCAGCCAAGACCGTAGGGGGAGTTCACCCCTCCACTTT	CASSQDRRGSSPLHF
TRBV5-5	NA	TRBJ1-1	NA	TGTGCCAGCAGCTTGTGGTGGGGGGTAAACACTGAAGCTTTCTTT	CASSLWWGVNTEAFF
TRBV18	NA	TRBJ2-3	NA	TGTGCCAGCTCTCTCAGCACAGATACGCAGTATTTT	CASSLSTDTQYF
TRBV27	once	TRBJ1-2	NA	TGTGCCAGCAGCTCTAGGGTCGCGCAGGACTATGGCTACACCTTC	CASSSRVAQDYGYTF